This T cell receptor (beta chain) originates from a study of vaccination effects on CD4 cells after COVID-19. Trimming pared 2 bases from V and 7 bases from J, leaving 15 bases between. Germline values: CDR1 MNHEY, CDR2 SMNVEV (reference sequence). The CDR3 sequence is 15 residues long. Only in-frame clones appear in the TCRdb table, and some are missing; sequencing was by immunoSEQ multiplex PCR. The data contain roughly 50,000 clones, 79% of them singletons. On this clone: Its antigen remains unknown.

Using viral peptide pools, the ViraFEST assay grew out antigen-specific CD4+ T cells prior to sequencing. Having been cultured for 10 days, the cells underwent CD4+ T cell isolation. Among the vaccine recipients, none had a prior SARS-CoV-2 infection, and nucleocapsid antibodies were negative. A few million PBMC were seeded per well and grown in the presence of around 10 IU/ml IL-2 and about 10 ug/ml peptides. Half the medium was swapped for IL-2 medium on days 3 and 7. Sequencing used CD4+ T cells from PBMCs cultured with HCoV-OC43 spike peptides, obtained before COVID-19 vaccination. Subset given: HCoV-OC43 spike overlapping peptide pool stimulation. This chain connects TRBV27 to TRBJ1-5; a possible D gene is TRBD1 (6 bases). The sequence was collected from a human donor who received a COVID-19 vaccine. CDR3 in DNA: TGTGCCAGCAGTTTACCCCGGACAGTTTGGCAGCCCCAGCATTTT. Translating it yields CASSLPRTVWQPQHF.